Each of the 4 T cell receptor beta chains below was sequenced from the same sample in a study of T cell repertoires in cytomegalovirus infection. TCRdb reanalysed the reads using MiXCR and keeps one entry per CDR3 protein. The sample comprises approximately 350,000 distinct CDR3 sequences, approximately 35% of which are singletons, and approximately 12% rests with the top ten. Their target antigens are unknown. This sample comprised cultured PBMCs, obtained from culture after CMV antigen stimulation. The receptors derive from a human donor in good health (CMV status not recorded). Some clones in this sample may be carry-over from other donors' samples.

This clonotype was detected only a few times. The genes are TRBV6-1 and TRBJ1-4; 8 nucleotides line up with TRBD1. Germline V CDR1 and CDR2: MNHNS, SASEGT. V lost 6 bases to trimming and J lost 4 bases; unmatched junction nucleotides: 4. The CDR3 runs 14 residues. Here the CDR3 DNA reads TGTGCCAGCAGGGACAGGGCAATTAATGAAAAACTGTTTTTT. Its protein is CASRDRAINEKLFF.

This chain links TRBV6-5 with TRBJ1-3; possibly TRBD1 for D (5 bases). The CDR3 runs 16 residues. The V gene lost 2 bases and the J gene lost 0 bases, with 11 bases spanning the gap. Germline loops: CDR1 MNHEY, CDR2 SVGAGI. Written as DNA, the CDR3 is TGTGCCAGCAGTTACCAGACAGACCCCTCTGGAAACACCATATATTTT. It is translated as CASSYQTDPSGNTIYF.

This clonotype was seen a few times. V usage is TRBV6-2 or TRBV6-3 and J usage is TRBJ2-7; D is ambiguous. V was shortened by 0 bases and J by 3 bases, with 6 bases between the two germline ends. Looked up from germline, CDR1 is MNHEY and CDR2 is SVGEGT. The CDR3 loop spans 13 amino acids. The CDR3 protein is CASSYSIVYEQYF. As DNA, the CDR3 is TGTGCCAGCAGTTACTCGATTGTCTACGAGCAGTACTTC.

The rearrangement joins TRBV7-2 to TRBJ2-5; D possibly matches TRBD1 or TRBD2 (5 bases each). The CDR3 is 15 residues long. The germline V and J ends were trimmed by 4 bases and 5 bases, with 17 bases remaining between them. Germline assignment: CDR1 SGHTA and CDR2 FQGNSA. CDR3 nucleotides: TGTGCCAGCAGCTCCCCGACAGCCCCGGGGGAGACCCAGTACTTC. Its protein is CASSSPTAPGETQYF.